One and the same sample provided the 18 T cell receptor beta chains below, sequenced in a study of T cell repertoires and HLA-DP antigens. Profiling relied on immunoSEQ multiplex PCR, and the TCRdb table lists in-frame clones only, not all of them. The sample carries fewer than 75,000 clones, roughly 78% recorded once. No antigen is known for these receptors. Source material: CD4+ T cells from PBMCs. Every receptor here comes from a man between 60 and 75 years old in good health and CMV-seronegative.

J is TRBJ2-5 and V is TRBV18; D is possibly TRBD1 (6 bases). V was shortened by 0 bases and J by 4 bases, with 12 bases between the two germline ends. This CDR3 is 15 amino acids long. In germline, CDR1 is KGHSH, CDR2 LQKENI. In DNA form, the CDR3 reads TGTGCCAGCTCACCACCGGGAACAGGGAGAGAGACCCAGTACTTC. Translating it yields CASSPPGTGRETQYF.

A remark on this clone: Different DNA sequences within this sample yield the same CDR3. The rearrangement uses TRBV6-8 and TRBJ1-1; D unclear. The V and J ends lost 5 bases and 0 bases respectively, with 7 bases between them. The germline gives CDR1 MNHGY, CDR2 SAAAGT. The CDR3 runs to 13 residues. DNA for the CDR3: TGTGCCAGCAGTGTGAACATGAACACTGAAGCTTTCTTT. It is translated as CASSVNMNTEAFF.

The chain uses TRBV5-1 and TRBJ2-2; no definite D call. V was trimmed by 0 bases and J by 4 bases, leaving 4 bases between them. CDR1 and CDR2 from the germline V gene are SGHRS and YFSETQ. This CDR3 has 13 amino acids. The CDR3 DNA follows: TGCGCCAGCAGCTTGGTTCCCACCGGGGAGCTGTTTTTT. Amino acid sequence: CASSLVPTGELFF.

The chain links TRBV28 to TRBJ1-2, with D perhaps TRBD1 (6 bases). Trimming stripped 3 bases from V and 8 bases from J, with 19 bases between. Germline CDR1 is MDHEN and CDR2 is SYDVKM. CDR3 length equals 15 residues. Here the CDR3 reads CASSLGAQGIGGYTF. CDR3 DNA: TGTGCCAGCAGTTTGGGAGCCCAGGGGATCGGCGGCTACACCTTC.

The chain combines TRBV28 with TRBJ1-6, with unresolved D. The germline V gene encodes CDR1 MDHEN and CDR2 SYDVKM. The V and J ends lost 5 bases and 10 bases respectively, with 6 bases between them. The CDR3 runs 11 residues. The CDR3 region has the DNA TGTGCCAGCAGTGGGGAATCACCCCTCCACTTT. It encodes CASSGESPLHF.

The chain carries TRBV19 and TRBJ1-5; D may be TRBD1 (6 bases). The CDR3 covers 14 residues. The germline gives CDR1 LNHDA, CDR2 SQIVND (reference sequence). Trimming removed 6 bases from V and 9 bases from J, with 18 bases in between. This CDR3 is CASRQGQGRWPQHF. The DNA for the CDR3 is TGTGCCAGTAGGCAGGGGCAGGGGAGATGGCCCCAGCATTTT.

V gene TRBV4-3 combines with J gene TRBJ1-2, with D uncertain. The CDR3 consists of 15 residues. Per the germline V gene, CDR1 is LGHNA and CDR2 is YSLEER. V lost 0 bases and J lost 1, with 9 bases in between. CDR3 sequence (DNA): TGCGCCAGCAGCCAAGATCAACGGGGTAACTATGGCTACACCTTC. It translates to CASSQDQRGNYGYTF.

The genes are TRBV10-3 and TRBJ2-7; 8 bases agree with TRBD1. V dropped 6 bases and J dropped 4; count of bases not matched to a gene: 11. The germline V gene encodes CDR1 ENHRY and CDR2 SYGVKD. The CDR3 consists of 15 residues. The CDR3 DNA reads as TGTGCCATCAGCGGGGACCAGGGGGCTAGGTACGAGCAGTACTTC. It translates to CAISGDQGARYEQYF.

The V and J genes are TRBV9 and TRBJ2-1; 11 nucleotides match TRBD2. The CDR3 is made up of 15 amino acids. Germline values: CDR1 SGDLS, CDR2 YYNGEE. With V trimmed by 4 bases and J by 6 bases, 6 bases remained unmatched. The CDR3 DNA reads as TGTGCCAGCAGCTTTAGCGGGGGGGCCTCCAATGAGCAGTTCTTC. Residues: CASSFSGGASNEQFF.

The CDR3 nucleotides are TGTGCCAGCAGCCCGGCCCCACTGAGGGCTTTCTTT. This translates into CASSPAPLRAFF. The chain recombines TRBV7-2 with TRBJ1-1; no clear D. V gave up 5 bases and J gave up 11 bases, with 15 bases separating them. Germline CDR1 SGHTA, CDR2 FQGNSA. The CDR3 spans 12 residues.

This sequence joins TRBV11-2 and TRBJ2-3; 12 nucleotides line up with TRBD2. This CDR3 contains 16 residues. The V and J ends lost 5 bases and 5 bases, in that order; junction bases with no gene match: 8. The germline V gene encodes CDR1 SGHAT and CDR2 FQNNGV. CDR3 protein: CASSISSGRAVDTQYF. DNA for the CDR3: TGTGCCAGCAGCATTTCTAGCGGGAGGGCCGTAGATACGCAGTATTTT. Full variable domain (outside the CDR3, taken from reference TRBV11-2 and TRBJ2-3): EAGVAQSPRYKIIEKRQSVAFWCNPISGHATLYWYQQILGQGPKLLIQFQNNGVVDDSQLPKDRFSAERLKGVDSTLKIQPAKLEDSAVYLCASSISSGRAVDTQYFGPGTRLTVL.

The genes are TRBV19 and TRBJ2-7; the match to TRBD1 covers 10 bases. The CDR3 totals 15 residues. Germline V CDR1 and CDR2: LNHDA, SQIVND (reference sequence). J was trimmed by 3 bases and V by 1 base; bases with no gene match: 3. CDR3 DNA: TGTGCCAGTAGTATAGCGGGACAGGGGTTCTACGAGCAGTACGTC. The encoded protein is CASSIAGQGFYEQYV.

The chain carries TRBV9 and TRBJ2-2; the match to TRBD2 covers 12 bases. Trimming removed 2 bases from V and 7 bases from J; junction bases left unmatched: 9. Germline CDR1 SGDLS, CDR2 YYNGEE. CDR3 length: 17 residues. CDR3 protein: CASSVGTSGQTGGELFF. DNA of the CDR3: TGTGCCAGCAGCGTCGGGACTAGCGGGCAGACGGGCGGGGAGCTGTTTTTT.

The CDR3 spells CASSFPRGSSYEQYF. Here the CDR3 DNA reads TGTGCCAGCAGTTTCCCCCGGGGGAGCTCCTACGAGCAGTACTTC. The chain combines TRBV28 with TRBJ2-7; D perhaps matches TRBD2 (6 bases). Between the trimmed V and J ends, which lost 3 bases and 0 bases, there was a span of 12 bases. CDR3 size: 15 residues. Germline-derived CDR1 and CDR2 are MDHEN and SYDVKM.

The chain combines TRBV6-6 with TRBJ1-1; D is uncertain. Trimming removed 0 bases from V and 0 bases from J, with 8 bases in between. CDR3 length: 15 residues. CDR1 is MNHNY, CDR2 SVGAGI, per germline (reference sequence). The DNA for the CDR3 is TGTGCCAGCAGTTACTCGGTGGCGGTGAACACTGAAGCTTTCTTT. Protein sequence: CASSYSVAVNTEAFF.

The V and J genes are TRBV30 and TRBJ1-3; no reliable D call. The V gene's germline CDR1 is GTSNPN and CDR2 SVGIG (reference sequence). This CDR3 comprises 15 residues. V shed 0 bases and J shed 0 bases, with 9 bases lying between them. The CDR3 sequence: CAWSVGLSSGNTIYF. CDR3 bases: TGTGCCTGGAGTGTTGGCCTCAGCTCTGGAAACACCATATATTTT.

The chain uses TRBV11-2 and TRBJ1-1; 7 bases fit TRBD1. Germline V CDR1 and CDR2: SGHAT, FQNNGV. This CDR3 region has 15 residues. Trimming took 4 bases from V and 4 from J; bases not matched to a gene: 9. CDR3 residues: CASSWSTGEGTEAFF. DNA for the CDR3: TGTGCCAGCAGCTGGAGTACAGGGGAGGGCACTGAAGCTTTCTTT.

V is TRBV2 and J is TRBJ1-2; D is perhaps TRBD1 (6 bases). The CDR3 covers 14 residues. Germline loops: CDR1 SNHLY, CDR2 FYNNEI. Trimming stripped 2 bases from V and 8 bases from J, with 15 bases between. The CDR3 DNA reads TGTGCCAGCAGTGAATTCAGGGGAGAATACGGCTACACCTTC. This gives the protein CASSEFRGEYGYTF.